This T cell receptor beta chain was sequenced for a study of blood T cell repertoires in COVID-19. Study details: Sites across the United States, Italy and Spain contributed samples from acute and convalescent COVID-19. Sample material is recorded as cDNA or gDNA derived from T cells, B-cell-depleted T cells, or PBMCs.

CDR3 length equals 15 residues. The germline CDR1 and CDR2 sequences are LGHDT and YNNKEL (reference sequence). V dropped 0 bases and J dropped 8; count of bases not matched to a gene: 5. Original handling: Researchers report that nucleated cell counts were estimated from reference gene primer amplification. Libraries were prepared by immunoSEQ multiplex PCR; TCRdb keeps only in-frame clonotypes and omits some of them. That table is the source of V, J and clone size, and D and trimming were worked out from the DNA. The data hold nearly 300,000 clones, with about four fifths observed a single time. Seattle's enrolled individuals joined amid active infection and were then monitored longitudinally.

This chain connects TRBV3-1 (or the pseudogene TRBV3-2) to TRBJ2-3, with 10 bases identical to TRBD2. The source is a human donor with COVID-19, enrolled during active disease. The donor label of this sample is uncertain. The specimen sequenced was peripheral blood. The DNA of the CDR3 is TGTGCCAGCAGCCAAGAGGCTAGCGGGAGTTCTACGCAGTATTTT. The encoded protein is CASSQEASGSSTQYF.